This T cell receptor (beta chain) was profiled in a study of blood T cell repertoires in COVID-19. Study summary: Italy, Spain and the United States were the sources of the convalescent and acute COVID-19 samples.

The protocol was immunoSEQ multiplex PCR, while the TCRdb copy is restricted to in-frame clones and leaves out a portion. This table has around 130,000 clones, about 88% appearing once. J lost 6 bases, V lost 10 bases, and 4 bases had no gene match. Germline V gene data show CDR1 as LNHDA and CDR2 as SQIVND (reference sequence). The CDR3 has 12 residues. V usage is TRBV19 and J usage is TRBJ2-7; 12 positions agree with TRBD1. The sequence came from a man in his 60s with COVID-19, enrolled during active disease. Sequencing was carried out using peripheral blood. For the CDR3, the DNA is TGTGCCACCGGGACAGGGGGCTTCGAGCAGTACTTC. Its protein product is CATGTGGFEQYF.